The clone carrying this T cell receptor (beta chain) was seen a single time. Its target is not known. Using RNA transcripts as the source, TCR beta CDR3 regions were amplified. Using the HTBI primer set, a first-round RT-PCR was run on the TCR CDR3. A single record per CDR3 protein comes from TCRdb applying MiXCR to the multiplex PCR reads. The repertoire holds some 350,000 distinct CDR3 sequences, with more than 20% as singletons. Stable disease denoted Graves' hyperthyroidism without ophthalmopathy progression within 18 months. The sample comes from a study of T cells in Graves' hyperthyroidism and ophthalmopathy. Study outcomes and limitations: Ophthalmopathy was predicted by the model a median of roughly 6.7 months ahead of onset. Ophthalmopathy and stable hyperthyroidism were separated by a 13 V-J model. Among clonotypes expanded in thyroid above 0.001, most were also found in blood.

Per the germline V gene, CDR1 is LGHNA and CDR2 is YSLEER. V was clipped by 0 bases and J by 2 bases, with 11 bases between them. CDR3 length equals 15 residues. The chain combines TRBV4-3 with TRBJ2-7; tentative D call: TRBD2 (6 bases). Sequenced material: blood. The TCR originated in a man between 50 and 59 years old with Graves' hyperthyroidism. Written as DNA, the CDR3 is TGCGCCAGCAGCCAAGAGAGCGGGCTTACCTACGAGCAGTACTTC. Residues: CASSQESGLTYEQYF.